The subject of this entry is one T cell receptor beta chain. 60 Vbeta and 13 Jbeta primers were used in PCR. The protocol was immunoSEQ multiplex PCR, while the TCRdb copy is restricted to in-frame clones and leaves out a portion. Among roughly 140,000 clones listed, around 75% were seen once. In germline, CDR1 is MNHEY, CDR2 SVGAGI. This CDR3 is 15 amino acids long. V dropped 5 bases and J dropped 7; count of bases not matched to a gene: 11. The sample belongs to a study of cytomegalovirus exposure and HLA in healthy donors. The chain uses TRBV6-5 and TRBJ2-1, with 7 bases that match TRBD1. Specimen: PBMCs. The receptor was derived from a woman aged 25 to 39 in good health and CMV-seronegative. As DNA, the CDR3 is TGTGCCAGCAGTCCACAGGGGAGAGGCGTTAATGAGCAGTTCTTC. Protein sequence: CASSPQGRGVNEQFF.